The 3 T cell receptor beta chains reported below all come from one sample, sequenced in a study of regulatory T cells in long-lasting Graves disease. Specified time point: newly diagnosed GD, antithyroid drugs for less than 3 months. The TCR library was made from RNA that had been extracted from PBMCs in TRIzol. iRepertoire HTBI primers and Arm-PCR of CDR3 regions built TCR beta libraries. A single record per CDR3 protein comes from TCRdb applying MiXCR to the multiplex PCR reads. The sample includes fewer than 550,000 distinct CDR3 sequences, roughly 16% of them seen just once. This same sample was also part of a study on T cells in Graves' hyperthyroidism and ophthalmopathy.

The source material was peripheral blood mononuclear cells (PBMCs), sampled at new diagnosis, from a patient treated with antithyroid drugs. These receptors all stem from a woman aged 35-60 years with Graves disease.

The table lists this clonotype with a few counts. V is TRBV12-3 or TRBV12-4 and J is TRBJ2-1; the match to TRBD2 covers 7 bases. CDR3 length: 13 amino acids. After removal of 3 bases from V and 9 bases from J, the junction contained 5 bases not matched to a gene. CDR3 sequence reads: CASSLTSPSEQFF. The CDR3 coding sequence is TGTGCCAGCAGTTTGACTAGCCCGAGTGAGCAGTTCTTC.

This clonotype was detected a few times. The V and J genes are TRBV6-1 and TRBJ1-5; D unresolved. Germline V CDR1 and CDR2: MNHNS, SASEGT. CDR3 length: 13 amino acids. Trimming took 4 bases from V and 4 from J, leaving 8 bases between them. The CDR3 bases are TGTGCCAGCAGTGTAACGAGAAATCAGCCCCAGCATTTT. Its translation: CASSVTRNQPQHF.

This chain connects TRBV2 to TRBJ2-6, with D uncertain. Germline V CDR1 and CDR2: SNHLY, FYNNEI. V lost 4 bases and J lost 0, with 7 bases in between. This CDR3 is built from 15 residues. DNA for the CDR3: TGTGCCAGCAGTGGCGGCCTCTCTGGGGCCAACGTCCTGACTTTC. Encoded protein: CASSGGLSGANVLTF.